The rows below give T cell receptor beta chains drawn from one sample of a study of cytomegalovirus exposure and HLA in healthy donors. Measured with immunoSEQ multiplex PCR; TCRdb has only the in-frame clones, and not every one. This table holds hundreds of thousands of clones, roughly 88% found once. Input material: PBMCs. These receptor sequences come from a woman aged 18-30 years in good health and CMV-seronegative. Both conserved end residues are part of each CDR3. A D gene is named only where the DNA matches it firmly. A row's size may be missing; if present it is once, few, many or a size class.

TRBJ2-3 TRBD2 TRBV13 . TGTGCCAGCAGCATCGTCGGTGCGGGGGGTCCCCGTACCACAGATACGCAGTATTTT CASSIVGAGGPRTTDTQYF
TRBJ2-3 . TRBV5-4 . TGTGCCAGCAGGTTACTAGCTGCGGATACGCAGTATTTT CASRLLAADTQYF
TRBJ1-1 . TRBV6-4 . TGTGCCAGCAGTCCTAACAGGGAGAAGGCTGAAGCTTTCTTT CASSPNREKAEAFF
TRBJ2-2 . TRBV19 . TGTGCCAGTAGTATCGGTGTGAACACCGGGGAGCTGTTTTTT CASSIGVNTGELFF
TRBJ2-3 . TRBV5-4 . TGTGCCAGCAGCTTGAAAGGGAGGTCCACAGATACGCAGTATTTT CASSLKGRSTDTQYF
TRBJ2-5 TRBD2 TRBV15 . TGTGCCACCAGCCCGGGGACTAGCGGGGCCGTGAGGGAGACCCAGTACTTC CATSPGTSGAVRETQYF
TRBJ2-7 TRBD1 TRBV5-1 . TGCGCCAGCAGCTCCACAGGGGGCTCAGGGTACGAGCAGTACTTC CASSSTGGSGYEQYF
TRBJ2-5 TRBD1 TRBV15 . TGTGCCACCAGCAGGAGGAGGACAGGAAAAGAGACCCAGTACTTC CATSRRRTGKETQYF
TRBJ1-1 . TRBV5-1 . TGCGCCAGCAGCTTGATGTTCCCGGGGGGAAGCAACACTGAAGCTTTCTTT CASSLMFPGGSNTEAFF
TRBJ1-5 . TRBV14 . TGTGCCAGCAGCCATTGGCGGCTTTATAGCAATCAGCCCCAGCATTTT CASSHWRLYSNQPQHF
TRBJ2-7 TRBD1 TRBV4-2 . TGTGCCAGCAGCCGGCACCCAAAAGATCGGGACAGAAAGAGTTTTACCTACGAGCAGTACTTC CASSRHPKDRDRKSFTYEQYF
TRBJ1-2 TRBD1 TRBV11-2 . TGTGCCAGCAGTTGGACAGGGGGGGACTATGGCTACACCTTC CASSWTGGDYGYTF
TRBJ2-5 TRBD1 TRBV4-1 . TGCGCCAGCAGCCAAGATAGACAGGGAGAGACCCAGTACTTC CASSQDRQGETQYF
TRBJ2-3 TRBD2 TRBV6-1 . TGTGCCAGCAAGCGACAGGCGGGAGGAACAGATACGCAGTATTTT CASKRQAGGTDTQYF
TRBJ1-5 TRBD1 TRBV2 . TGTGCCAGCAGCCTGACAGGGGGCAAAAATCAGCCCCAGCATTTT CASSLTGGKNQPQHF
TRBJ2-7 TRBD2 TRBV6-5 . TGTGCCAGCAGCCCCCTGACTAGCCGCTACGAGCAGTACTTC CASSPLTSRYEQYF
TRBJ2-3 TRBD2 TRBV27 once TGTGCCAGCAGTGGGACTAGCGTCCCAGATACGCAGTATTTT CASSGTSVPDTQYF
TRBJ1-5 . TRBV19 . TGTGCCAGTAGTATTGTAGACAGGAGAAATCAGCCCCAGCATTTT CASSIVDRRNQPQHF
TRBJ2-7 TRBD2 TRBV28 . TGTGCCAGCAGTTCCTCTCCACTAGCGGGAGTCTCCTACGAGCAGTACTTC CASSSSPLAGVSYEQYF
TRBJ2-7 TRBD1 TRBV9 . TGTGCCAGCAGCGAAGGGACAGGGGGCTACTACGAGCAGTACTTC CASSEGTGGYYEQYF
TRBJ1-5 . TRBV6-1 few TGTGCCAGCAGTATTACCCGCACGGAGCCCCAGCATTTT CASSITRTEPQHF
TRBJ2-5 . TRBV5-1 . TGCGCCAGCACCTCCGCAGGGGGGAGGGAGACCCAGTACTTC CASTSAGGRETQYF
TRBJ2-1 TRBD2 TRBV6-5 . TGTGCCAGCAAGTCGGGAGGGTTTGTCGATGAGCAGTTCTTC CASKSGGFVDEQFF
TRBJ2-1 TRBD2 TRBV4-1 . TGCGCCAGCAGCCAAGGTAGTCTAGCGGTAAATGAGCAGTTCTTC CASSQGSLAVNEQFF
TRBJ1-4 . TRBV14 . TGTGCCAGCAGCCAGCATACAAGTGCAACTAATGAAAAACTGTTTTTT CASSQHTSATNEKLFF
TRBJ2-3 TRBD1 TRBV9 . TGTGCCAGCAGCTCTCGGACAGGACTCGTCACAGATACGCAGTATTTT CASSSRTGLVTDTQYF
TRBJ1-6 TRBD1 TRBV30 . TGTGCCTGGAGCGCCGGGACAGGGGTCTGGTCCTATAATTCACCCCTCCACTTT CAWSAGTGVWSYNSPLHF
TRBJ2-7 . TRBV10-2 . TGCGCCAGCTGCGACGCGGGACAGAGCAATTTCTACGAGCAGTACTTC CASCDAGQSNFYEQYF
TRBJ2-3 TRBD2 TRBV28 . TGTGCCAGCAGTGGGACTAGCGAGACCGACACAGATACGCAGTATTTT CASSGTSETDTDTQYF
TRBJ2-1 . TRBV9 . TGTGCCAGCAGCGCCATAGGGGAAGAGCAGTTCTTC CASSAIGEEQFF
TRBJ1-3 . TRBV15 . TGTGCCACCAGCAGAGGGGCAGGGTCCCTCTCTGGAAACACCATATATTTT CATSRGAGSLSGNTIYF
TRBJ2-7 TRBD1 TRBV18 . TGTGCCAGCTCACGGAGGACAGGGGAGTCCTACGAGCAGTACTTC CASSRRTGESYEQYF
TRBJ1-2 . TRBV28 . TGTGCCAGCACTCCCGGTGTTGGTAGCTACACCTTC CASTPGVGSYTF
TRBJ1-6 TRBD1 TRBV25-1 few TGTGCCAGCAGTGCACGACAGGGGGCGATTTCACCCCTCCACTTT CASSARQGAISPLHF
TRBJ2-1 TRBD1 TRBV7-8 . TGTGCCAGCACCCCGACCGGGACAGGGGTGGGGGGTGAGCAGTTCTTC CASTPTGTGVGGEQFF
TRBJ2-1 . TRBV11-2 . TGTGCCAGCAGCTTAGTTCGACTAGACAATGAGCAGTTCTTC CASSLVRLDNEQFF
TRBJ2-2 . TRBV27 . TGTGCCAGCAGTTTGGCGAGGCCTACCGGGGAGCTGTTTTTT CASSLARPTGELFF